Below, 21 T cell receptor beta chains from the same sample are listed, as sequenced in a study of blood T cells in healthy people across ages. The authors ran a second PCR of about 6 to 11 cycles using a sample-barcoded 5' primer and a J-beta primer mix. One entry per CDR3 protein results from TCRdb running MiXCR on the 5' RACE reads. The sample contains 780,000 or so distinct CDR3 sequences, 20% to 25% of which appear only once. The data also belong to a second study, concerning T cells of mothers and their children.

Sequencing input: blood. These receptors were taken from a boy younger than 18 in good health.

This rearrangement joins TRBV4-1 to TRBJ2-3, with TRBD2 identical over 13 bases. Trimming removed 0 bases from V and 7 bases from J; junction bases left unmatched: 4. This CDR3 contains 16 residues. Per germline, CDR1 MGHRA and CDR2 YSYEKL. CDR3 region: CASSQDGTSGTNTQYF. The DNA of the CDR3 is TGCGCCAGCAGCCAAGACGGGACTAGCGGGACCAATACGCAGTATTTT.

V is TRBV30 and J is TRBJ2-7; 10 bases align to TRBD1. The ends lost 5 bases at V and 5 bases at J; junction bases unmatched: 6. CDR1 is GTSNPN and CDR2 is SVGIG in the germline V gene (reference sequence). The length of the CDR3 is 13 residues. This CDR3 is CAWVLGTGDEQYF. For the CDR3, the DNA is TGTGCCTGGGTCCTTGGGACAGGGGACGAGCAGTACTTC.

V gene TRBV27 combines with J gene TRBJ1-6; D gene uncertain. From germline, CDR1 is MNHEY and CDR2 SMNVEV (reference sequence). The CDR3 runs to 15 residues. V dropped 2 bases and J dropped 4 bases, with 9 bases sitting between them. Here the CDR3 reads CASSLVGLYNSPLHF. CDR3 coding DNA: TGTGCCAGCAGTTTAGTAGGACTGTATAATTCACCCCTCCACTTT.

In this sample, this clonotype turned up a few times. This CDR3 is CSAREGQENSPLHF. CDR3 DNA sequence: TGCAGTGCTAGAGAGGGCCAAGAAAATTCACCCCTCCACTTT. The V and J genes are TRBV20-1 and TRBJ1-6, with D hard to call. The germline CDR1 and CDR2 sequences are DFQATT and SNEGSKA (reference sequence). Deletions cut 0 bases from V and 7 bases from J, with 10 bases between. The CDR3 is 14 amino acids.

The rearrangement links TRBV2 to TRBJ2-2; 7 positions agree with TRBD1. The CDR3 is made up of 14 amino acids. The V and J ends lost 6 bases and 3 bases, in that order; junction bases with no gene match: 4. CDR1 and CDR2 from the germline V gene are SNHLY and FYNNEI. Here the CDR3 reads CASRGQEYTGELFF. The CDR3 region has the DNA TGTGCCAGCAGAGGACAGGAATACACCGGGGAGCTGTTTTTT.

In this sample, this clonotype turned up once. The V gene is TRBV7-3, the J gene TRBJ2-2; 8 bases fit TRBD2. CDR1 and CDR2 (germline): SGHTA, FQGTGA. The trim removed 3 bases at V and 3 bases at J, leaving 3 bases unmatched. The CDR3 is 15 amino acids. Here the CDR3 DNA reads TGTGCCAGCAGCTTCGGGGGGGCGGACACCGGGGAGCTGTTTTTT. Amino acids: CASSFGGADTGELFF.

This clonotype was recorded a few times. The chain combines TRBV28 with TRBJ2-5; the D gene is possibly TRBD2 (6 bases). The CDR3 contains 14 residues. Germline assignment: CDR1 MDHEN and CDR2 SYDVKM. The germline V and J ends were trimmed by 9 bases and 3 bases, with 17 bases remaining between them. The CDR3 spells CASRKAGGKETQYF. The DNA for the CDR3 is TGTGCCAGTAGGAAAGCCGGCGGGAAAGAGACCCAGTACTTC.

This clonotype was picked up a small number of times. The rearrangement links TRBV29-1 to TRBJ2-3, with 12 bases matching TRBD2. Germline CDR1 and CDR2: SQVTM and ANQGSEA. The length of the CDR3 is 15 residues. V trimming: 5 bases; J trimming: 1 base; junction bases outside the gene matches: 4. The CDR3 sequence is CSVILAGGRTDTQYF. DNA for the CDR3: TGCAGCGTTATACTAGCGGGAGGTCGCACAGATACGCAGTATTTT.

In its sample, this clonotype was seen a few times. The V call is TRBV28, the J call TRBJ2-7, with D perhaps given as TRBD1 or TRBD2 (5 bases each). Trimming stripped 4 bases from V and 1 base from J, with 8 bases between. This CDR3 has 13 residues. The V gene's germline CDR1 is MDHEN and CDR2 SYDVKM. The CDR3 nucleotides read TGTGCCAGCAGTTGGGACCAATCCTACGAGCAGTACTTC. This codes for CASSWDQSYEQYF. The whole variable domain, filled in from reference TRBV28 and TRBJ2-7, reads DVKVTQSSRYLVKRTGEKVFLECVQDMDHENMFWYRQDPGLGLRLIYFSYDVKMKEKGDIPEGYSVSREKKERFSLILESASTNQTSMYLCASSWDQSYEQYFGPGTRLTVT.

This clonotype was counted only a few times. The chain carries TRBV7-2 and TRBJ1-1, with 7 bases lining up with TRBD1. The CDR3 covers 16 residues. CDR1 and CDR2 (germline): SGHTA, FQGNSA. V trimming: 3 bases; J trimming: 1 base; junction bases outside the gene matches: 8. For the CDR3, the DNA is TGTGCCAGCAGCTTCGCCGGGACAGCCAGGAACACTGAAGCTTTCTTT. Residues: CASSFAGTARNTEAFF.

This clonotype was seen only a few times. V usage is TRBV20-1 and J usage is TRBJ2-7, with 9 bases identical to TRBD1. CDR3 length: 13 residues. Per the germline V gene, CDR1 is DFQATT and CDR2 is SNEGSKA (reference sequence). V shed 5 bases and J 6 bases; nucleotides not matched to a gene: 8. CDR3 residues: CSARSGTGPEQYF. DNA of the CDR3: TGCAGTGCTCGCTCCGGGACAGGGCCCGAGCAGTACTTC.

The chain recombines TRBV28 with TRBJ2-7, with D perhaps matching TRBD1 or TRBD2 (5 bases each). This CDR3 is 15 amino acids long. V was cut by 3 bases and J by 1 base, with 13 bases left in between. Germline-derived CDR1 and CDR2 are MDHEN and SYDVKM. The CDR3 coding sequence is TGTGCCAGCAGTTTTAACCCGGGACCTTCCTACGAGCAGTACTTC. This gives the protein CASSFNPGPSYEQYF.

This CDR3 reads CAWSSTGHEQFF. The CDR3 DNA sequence: TGTGCCTGGAGTTCGACAGGCCATGAGCAGTTCTTC. The V and J genes are TRBV30 and TRBJ2-1; D is perhaps TRBD1 (6 bases). Germline V gene lookup returns CDR1 GTSNPN and CDR2 SVGIG (reference sequence). With 2 bases removed from V and 8 bases from J, the gap between germline ends came to 10 bases. The CDR3 runs to 12 residues.

Only a few counts were recorded for this clonotype. The chain combines TRBV7-9 with TRBJ2-7, with 8 positions matching TRBD1. CDR3 length equals 16 residues. Germline CDR1 is SEHNR and CDR2 is FQNEAQ (reference sequence). Unmatched junction bases numbered 12, after V lost 6 bases and J lost 2 bases. The CDR3 here is CASSRAVGQGTYEQYF. In DNA form, the CDR3 reads TGTGCCAGCAGTCGCGCCGTTGGACAGGGAACCTACGAGCAGTACTTC. The variable domain in full, with the rest retrieved from reference TRBV7-9 and TRBJ2-7, is DTGVSQNPRHKITKRGQNVTFRCDPISEHNRLYWYRQTLGQGPEFLTYFQNEAQLEKSRLLSDRFSAERPKGSFSTLEIQRTEQGDSAMYLCASSRAVGQGTYEQYFGPGTRLTVT.

This chain's CDR3 is CSARDQWDRGNTEAFF. The DNA for the CDR3 is TGCAGTGCTAGAGATCAATGGGACAGGGGCAACACTGAAGCTTTCTTT. V gene TRBV20-1 combines with J gene TRBJ1-1; the match to TRBD1 covers 10 bases. The V gene end was trimmed by 0 bases and the J gene end by 2 bases; junction bases not matched to a gene: 6. Germline V CDR1 and CDR2: DFQATT, SNEGSKA (reference sequence). The CDR3 spans 16 residues.

This clonotype was seen a few times. This chain uses TRBV21-1 with TRBJ2-1; the table's D call TRBD2 went unverified against the DNA. The end of the DNA aligns better with TRBJ2-5, so the J call may be wrong. TRBV21-1 is termed a pseudogene. This CDR3 region has 16 residues. CDR3: CASSKGGLAGKETQYF. DNA for the CDR3: TGTGCCAGCAGCAAAGGCGGACTAGCGGGAAAGGAGACCCAGTACTTC.

This clonotype was recorded once. The chain uses TRBV10-3 and TRBJ2-6; D is unclear. The CDR3 is made up of 14 amino acids. Germline lookup yields CDR1 ENHRY and CDR2 SYGVKD. Deletions cut 5 bases from V and 2 bases from J, with 7 bases between. CDR3 in amino acids: CAISNSAGANVLTF. For the CDR3, the DNA is TGTGCCATCAGTAATTCAGCTGGGGCCAACGTCCTGACTTTC.

This clonotype was detected only a few times. The chain has TRBV3-1 and TRBJ2-6, with D uncertain. The CDR3 sequence is 17 residues long. Germline-derived CDR1 and CDR2 are LGHDT and YNNKEL (reference sequence). Trimming removed 1 base from V and 0 bases from J, with 10 bases in between. The CDR3 coding sequence is TGTGCCAGCAGCCAAGGACCCGACATCTCTGGGGCCAACGTCCTGACTTTC. Its protein product is CASSQGPDISGANVLTF.

The chain employs TRBV28 and TRBJ1-4; maybe TRBD1 (6 bases). The CDR3 sequence is 14 residues long. The V end was cut by 6 bases, the J end by 7 bases, with 15 bases between. CDR1 and CDR2 (germline): MDHEN, SYDVKM. CDR3 sequence: CASRPSGDSEKLFF. CDR3 nucleotides: TGTGCCAGCAGACCTTCAGGGGATTCTGAAAAACTGTTTTTT. Together with reference TRBV28 and TRBJ1-4, the CDR3 gives the full variable domain: DVKVTQSSRYLVKRTGEKVFLECVQDMDHENMFWYRQDPGLGLRLIYFSYDVKMKEKGDIPEGYSVSREKKERFSLILESASTNQTSMYLCASRPSGDSEKLFFGSGTQLSVL.

Regarding this clonotype: At one end, the junction sequence differs from germline, possibly due to a read error. The chain employs TRBV7-7 and TRBJ2-7; no firm D call. The CDR3 totals 17 residues. The germline CDR1 and CDR2 sequences are SSHAT and FNYEAQ (reference sequence). Written as DNA, the CDR3 is TGTGCTAGCAGCACCCACCCAAATCACCGGGCCTCCTACGAGCAGTACTTC. Its protein is CASSTHPNHRASYEQYF.

This clonotype occurred many times. The chain couples TRBV28 to TRBJ2-7; the D gene is possibly TRBD1 (6 bases). The CDR3 covers 15 residues. V gave up 5 bases and J gave up 2 bases, with 16 bases separating them. Per germline, CDR1 MDHEN and CDR2 SYDVKM. The CDR3: CASSPYTGKAYEQYF. Here the CDR3 DNA reads TGTGCCAGCAGTCCCTACACAGGGAAAGCCTACGAGCAGTACTTC.